One and the same sample provided the 29 T cell receptor beta chains below, sequenced in a study of T cell changes during pregnancy in multiple sclerosis. The protocol was immunoSEQ multiplex PCR, while the TCRdb copy is restricted to in-frame clones and leaves out a portion. This sample has 60,000 or so clones, with about 92% found just once. The sequences come from peripheral blood, collected in the first trimester of pregnancy. The receptors originated from a female donor with multiple sclerosis, enrolled in a pregnancy study.

The chain joins TRBV9 to TRBJ2-1; possibly TRBD1 for D (6 bases). The CDR3 covers 16 residues. V lost 0 bases and J 7 bases, leaving 17 bases between the germline ends. The germline CDR1 and CDR2 sequences are SGDLS and YYNGEE. In DNA, the CDR3 is TGTGCCAGCAGCGTAGAGGGACACCCCCTGGGGAATGAGCAGTTCTTC. Translation gives CASSVEGHPLGNEQFF.

The gene calls are TRBV9 and TRBJ2-2, with 12 bases matching TRBD2. The V segment lost 4 bases and the J segment 6 bases; nucleotides outside the gene matches: 7. Germline lookup yields CDR1 SGDLS and CDR2 YYNGEE. The CDR3 is 16 amino acids. CDR3 in amino acids: CASSLGTSGRAGELFF. CDR3 nucleotides: TGTGCCAGCAGCTTGGGGACTAGCGGGCGCGCCGGGGAGCTGTTTTTT.

The V gene is TRBV9, the J gene TRBJ1-5, with 7 bases matching TRBD1. Germline values: CDR1 SGDLS, CDR2 YYNGEE. The CDR3 consists of 15 residues. Losses at the gene ends were 0 bases for V and 6 bases for J; bases not matched to a gene: 6. The CDR3 DNA follows: TGTGCCAGCAGCGTAGGGGGTTCAGGGGGTCAGCCCCAGCATTTT. Translating gives CASSVGGSGGQPQHF.

The chain uses TRBV7-9 and TRBJ1-1, with TRBD1 matching 9 bases. The J segment lost 1 base and the V segment lost 5 bases, leaving 5 bases of the junction unmatched. This CDR3 comprises 15 residues. CDR1 is SEHNR, CDR2 FQNEAQ, per germline (reference sequence). CDR3 in DNA: TGTGCCAGCAGCGCTCCGGACAGGGGGAACACTGAAGCTTTCTTT. Translating it yields CASSAPDRGNTEAFF.

The chain carries TRBV7-9 and TRBJ1-1; D is unclear. The CDR3 is 13 amino acids. Per germline, CDR1 SEHNR and CDR2 FQNEAQ (reference sequence). Between the trimmed V and J ends, which lost 0 bases and 6 bases, there was a span of 8 bases. CDR3: CASSLAEGAEAFF. CDR3 DNA sequence: TGTGCCAGCAGCTTAGCGGAGGGAGCTGAAGCTTTCTTT.

The chain uses TRBV6-5 and TRBJ2-1; the match to TRBD2 covers 8 bases. Germline V gene sequence: CDR1 MNHEY, CDR2 SVGAGI. The CDR3 is 16 amino acids. Germline trimming cut 1 base from V and 6 bases from J; bases unmatched to any gene: 8. The CDR3 DNA is TGTGCCAGCAGTTACTATCGGGGGGGGATCCTCAATGAGCAGTTCTTC. The encoded protein is CASSYYRGGILNEQFF.

J is TRBJ1-1 and V is TRBV7-2; D ambiguous. Germline CDR1 and CDR2: SGHTA and FQGNSA. The CDR3 covers 12 residues. V was shortened by 4 bases and J by 11 bases, with 14 bases between the two germline ends. DNA for the CDR3: TGTGCCAGCAGCTCACCGGGAGGGTGGGCTTTCTTT. This gives the protein CASSSPGGWAFF.

The chain links TRBV2 to TRBJ2-4, with D possibly TRBD2 on 6 matching bases. The CDR3 consists of 16 residues. Germline CDR1 is SNHLY and CDR2 is FYNNEI. The V end lost 3 bases, the J end lost 0 bases, and 12 bases lay between the germline ends. This CDR3 reads CASSDRDSLAKNIQYF. In nucleotides, the CDR3 is TGTGCCAGCAGTGACCGGGACTCCCTAGCCAAAAACATTCAGTACTTC.

The chain employs TRBV6-6 and TRBJ1-3, with 8 nucleotides matching TRBD1. Trimming removed 4 bases from V and 11 bases from J; junction bases left unmatched: 7. This CDR3 is 13 amino acids long. Germline V gives CDR1 MNHNY, CDR2 SVGAGI (reference sequence). This chain's CDR3 is CASSFGQGVSIYF. CDR3 sequence (DNA): TGTGCCAGCAGTTTCGGACAGGGTGTTTCCATATATTTT.

The genes are TRBV11-2 and TRBJ2-5; tentatively, D is TRBD2 (6 bases). The CDR3 has 13 residues. Looked up from germline, CDR1 is SGHAT and CDR2 is FQNNGV. The ends were cut back, 4 bases at V and 5 bases at J, with 11 bases in the middle. The DNA for the CDR3 is TGTGCCAGCAGCTCCGGGAGTTTCGAGACCCAGTACTTC. Translating gives CASSSGSFETQYF.

The CDR3 DNA sequence: TGTGCCATCAGTTTTGTACCCGGGACTAGAATTTCCACAGATACGCAGTATTTT. Amino acid sequence: CAISFVPGTRISTDTQYF. The chain couples TRBV10-3 to TRBJ2-3; TRBD2 agrees at 8 bases. The germline gives CDR1 ENHRY, CDR2 SYGVKD. The CDR3 is 18 amino acids. The V gene end was trimmed by 5 bases and the J gene end by 2 bases; junction bases not matched to a gene: 15.

The chain carries TRBV7-2 and TRBJ1-2, with D maybe TRBD1 (6 bases). Germline V gene lookup returns CDR1 SGHTA and CDR2 FQGNSA. V was pared by 5 bases and J by 2 bases, with 12 bases between. The CDR3 is 14 amino acids. CDR3 protein: CASSARTGNYGYTF. The DNA of the CDR3 is TGTGCCAGCAGCGCAAGAACAGGGAACTATGGCTACACCTTC.

The chain combines TRBV6-6 with TRBJ2-2; D is possibly TRBD1 (5 bases). V was trimmed by 4 bases and J by 4 bases, leaving 7 bases between them. The CDR3 loop spans 13 amino acids. The germline V gene encodes CDR1 MNHNY and CDR2 SVGAGI (reference sequence). The CDR3 nucleotides read TGTGCCAGCAGTTCACAGGCCACCGGGGAGCTGTTTTTT. It specifies CASSSQATGELFF.

The genes are TRBV9 and TRBJ2-3; TRBD2 aligns across 8 bases. The junction had 11 bases not matched to a gene; V was cut back by 1 base and J by 4 bases. The CDR3 contains 17 residues. Germline V gene sequence: CDR1 SGDLS, CDR2 YYNGEE. The CDR3 protein is CASSVWLRGGGADTQYF. The CDR3 DNA follows: TGTGCCAGCAGCGTATGGCTTCGGGGGGGCGGAGCAGATACGCAGTATTTT. The full variable domain, in which reference TRBV9 and TRBJ2-3 provide the parts outside the CDR3, is DSGVTQTPKHLITATGQRVTLRCSPRSGDLSVYWYQQSLDQGLQFLIQYYNGEERAKGNILERFSAQQFPDLHSELNLSSLELGDSALYFCASSVWLRGGGADTQYFGPGTRLTVL.

This chain joins TRBV18 and TRBJ2-5; D unclear. This CDR3 has 13 residues. CDR1 and CDR2 from the germline V gene are KGHSH and LQKENI. V was trimmed by 1 base and J by 4 bases, leaving 7 bases between them. The CDR3 DNA reads TGTGCCAGCTCACCACGGAGAGGAGAGACCCAGTACTTC. Amino acids: CASSPRRGETQYF.

This rearrangement joins TRBV9 to TRBJ1-1; D not resolved. The CDR3 totals 15 residues. V lost 0 bases to trimming and J lost 7 bases, with 16 bases between them. Looked up from germline, CDR1 is SGDLS and CDR2 is YYNGEE. The CDR3 bases are TGTGCCAGCAGCGTAGGCCCGGGTAAGGATGGTGAAGCTTTCTTT. As protein: CASSVGPGKDGEAFF.

This chain uses TRBV6-1 with TRBJ1-6; D unclear. Germline CDR1 reads MNHNS; CDR2 reads SASEGT. The CDR3 consists of 17 residues. V shed 2 bases and J shed 3 bases, with 14 bases lying between them. CDR3 bases: TGTGCCAGCAGTGAACAGGCAGGTCGGTACTATAATTCACCCCTCCACTTT. Translating it yields CASSEQAGRYYNSPLHF.

V is TRBV18 and J is TRBJ2-1; tentative D call: TRBD1 (6 bases). CDR3 length: 17 residues. Per the germline V gene, CDR1 is KGHSH and CDR2 is LQKENI. V lost 0 bases, J lost 7 bases, and 19 bases lay in between. The CDR3 protein is CASSPPIVRNRVNEQFF. CDR3 DNA: TGTGCCAGCTCACCACCGATTGTCAGGAACAGGGTGAATGAGCAGTTCTTC.

V gene TRBV4-1 combines with J gene TRBJ2-7; the match to TRBD1 covers 7 bases. The length of the CDR3 is 14 residues. Per the germline V gene, CDR1 is MGHRA and CDR2 is YSYEKL. With V trimmed by 2 bases and J by 3 bases, 4 bases remained unmatched. CDR3 residues: CASSQSGQFYEQYF. CDR3 coding DNA: TGCGCCAGCAGCCAATCGGGACAGTTCTACGAGCAGTACTTC.

This clone has just one count. The V gene is TRBV6-1, the J gene TRBJ2-2; 9 bases match TRBD1. Germline V gene lookup returns CDR1 MNHNS and CDR2 SASEGT. J lost 5 bases, V lost 6 bases, and 10 bases had no gene match. The CDR3 is made up of 16 amino acids. The CDR3 region is CASREQGALRTGELFF. The CDR3 DNA reads as TGTGCCAGCAGGGAACAGGGGGCTTTAAGGACCGGGGAGCTGTTTTTT.

V is TRBV29-1 and J is TRBJ1-1; a possible D gene is TRBD1 (5 bases). CDR3 length: 12 amino acids. Between the trimmed V and J ends, which lost 7 bases and 4 bases, there was a span of 13 bases. Germline V lookup: CDR1 SQVTM, CDR2 ANQGSEA. The CDR3 DNA sequence: TGCAGCGCGATTACCGGGGGCACTGAAGCTTTCTTT. It specifies CSAITGGTEAFF. Full variable domain (missing parts from reference TRBV29-1 and TRBJ1-1): SAVISQKPSRDICQRGTSLTIQCQVDSQVTMMFWYRQQPGQSLTLIATANQGSEATYESGFVIDKFPISRPNLTFSTLTVSNMSPEDSSIYLCSAITGGTEAFFGQGTRLTVV.

The gene calls are TRBV6-5 and TRBJ2-7; the match to TRBD2 covers 8 bases. Germline V gene lookup returns CDR1 MNHEY and CDR2 SVGAGI. Unmatched junction bases numbered 7, after V lost 8 bases and J lost 7 bases. The CDR3 sequence is 12 residues long. CDR3 residues: CASGGLAVEQYF. The CDR3, as DNA: TGTGCCAGCGGAGGACTAGCTGTGGAGCAGTACTTC.

Here the CDR3 reads CASSEGTGANTEAFF. The CDR3 region has the DNA TGTGCCAGCAGCGAAGGGACAGGGGCGAACACTGAAGCTTTCTTT. This sequence joins TRBV9 and TRBJ1-1, with 10 bases lining up with TRBD1. The CDR3 has 15 residues. After removal of 3 bases from V and 1 base from J, the junction contained 3 bases not matched to a gene. Germline V CDR1 and CDR2: SGDLS, YYNGEE.

CDR3 amino acids: CASSSGGGARQPQHF. The CDR3 nucleotides are TGTGCCAGCAGCTCGGGCGGGGGGGCTCGGCAGCCCCAGCATTTT. This chain connects TRBV11-2 to TRBJ1-5; tentatively, D is TRBD1 (6 bases). Deletions cut 4 bases from V and 7 bases from J, with 17 bases between. The CDR3 loop spans 15 amino acids. The germline gives CDR1 SGHAT, CDR2 FQNNGV.

This clone was observed a single time. The chain links TRBV7-2 to TRBJ1-4; perhaps TRBD1 as D (5 bases). Deletions cut 3 bases from V and 2 bases from J, with 10 bases between. The length of the CDR3 is 15 residues. Germline V gene lookup returns CDR1 SGHTA and CDR2 FQGNSA. The CDR3 sequence is CASSFRRATNEKLFF. The CDR3 nucleotides read TGTGCCAGCAGCTTCCGCAGGGCGACTAATGAAAAACTGTTTTTT.

The gene calls are TRBV6-5 and TRBJ2-3; 7 bases are shared with TRBD2. V was clipped by 1 base and J by 7 bases; unmatched bases: 11. Looked up from germline, CDR1 is MNHEY and CDR2 is SVGAGI. CDR3 length equals 16 residues. This chain's CDR3 is CASSYLALGGEHTQYF. In DNA form, the CDR3 reads TGTGCCAGCAGTTACTTGGCCCTTGGGGGGGAGCATACGCAGTATTTT.

The sample holds one count of this clone. The chain carries TRBV4-2 and TRBJ2-5; 7 bases agree with TRBD2. The CDR3 runs to 13 residues. V shed 4 bases, J shed 2 bases, and the junction held 1 base outside the gene matches. Germline assignment: CDR1 LGHNA and CDR2 YNFKEQ. The CDR3 coding sequence is TGTGCCAGCAGCCGGGGGGGGCAAGAGACCCAGTACTTC. Encoded protein: CASSRGGQETQYF.

The CDR3 spells CASSLWGEANYGYTF. CDR3 DNA: TGTGCCAGCAGTTTATGGGGGGAAGCGAACTATGGCTACACCTTC. The rearrangement joins TRBV27 to TRBJ1-2; D perhaps matches TRBD1 (5 bases). The CDR3 runs 15 residues. CDR1 and CDR2 from the germline V gene are MNHEY and SMNVEV (reference sequence). The germline V and J ends were trimmed by 1 base and 2 bases, with 11 bases remaining between them.

This chain connects TRBV5-6 to TRBJ1-1, with D perhaps TRBD1 (6 bases). V shed 4 bases and J shed 5 bases, with 15 bases lying between them. The germline gives CDR1 SGHDT, CDR2 YYEEEE. The CDR3 totals 14 residues. The chain's CDR3 is CASSPWMRGTEAFF. The CDR3 DNA sequence: TGTGCCAGCAGCCCCTGGATGAGGGGGACTGAAGCTTTCTTT. Drawing the rest from reference TRBV5-6 and TRBJ1-1, the complete variable domain is DAGVTQSPTHLIKTRGQQVTLRCSPKSGHDTVSWYQQALGQGPQFIFQYYEEEERQRGNFPDRFSGHQFPNYSSELNVNALLLGDSALYLCASSPWMRGTEAFFGQGTRLTVV.